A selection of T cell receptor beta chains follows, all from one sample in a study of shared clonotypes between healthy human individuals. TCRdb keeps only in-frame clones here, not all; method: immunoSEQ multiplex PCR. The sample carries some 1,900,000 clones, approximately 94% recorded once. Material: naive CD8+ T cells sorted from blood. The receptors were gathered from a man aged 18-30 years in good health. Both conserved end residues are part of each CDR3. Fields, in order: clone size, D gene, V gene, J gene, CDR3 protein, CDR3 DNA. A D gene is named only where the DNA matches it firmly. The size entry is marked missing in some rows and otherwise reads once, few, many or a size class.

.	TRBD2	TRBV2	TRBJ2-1	CASSEVGGLESNEQFF	TGTGCCAGCAGTGAAGTAGGTGGACTAGAGTCTAATGAGCAGTTCTTC
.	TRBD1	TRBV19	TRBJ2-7	CASSAAGTGGYEQYF	TGTGCCAGTAGTGCAGCCGGGACAGGGGGCTACGAGCAGTACTTC
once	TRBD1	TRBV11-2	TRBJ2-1	CASSLRTGGAIYNEQFF	TGTGCCAGCAGCTTACGGACAGGGGGCGCTATATACAATGAGCAGTTCTTC
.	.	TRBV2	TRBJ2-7	CASSVESPSSYEQYF	TGTGCCAGCAGTGTTGAAAGCCCTAGCTCCTACGAGCAGTACTTC
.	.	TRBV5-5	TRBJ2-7	CASSLDGTDYYEQYF	TGTGCCAGCAGCTTGGACGGGACGGACTACTACGAGCAGTACTTC
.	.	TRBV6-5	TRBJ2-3	CASSYSSPFKTDTQYF	TGTGCCAGCAGTTACTCTTCTCCCTTCAAAACAGATACGCAGTATTTT
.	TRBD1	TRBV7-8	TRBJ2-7	CASSSVRDRVTEQYF	TGTGCCAGCAGCTCGGTCCGGGACAGGGTAACCGAGCAGTACTTC
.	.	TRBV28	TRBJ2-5	CASSPPEPSGVGETQYF	TGTGCCAGCAGCCCCCCGGAGCCCTCCGGGGTAGGAGAGACCCAGTACTTC
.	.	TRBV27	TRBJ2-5	CASSSLSSQETQYF	TGTGCCAGCAGCAGCCTTTCCTCCCAAGAGACCCAGTACTTC
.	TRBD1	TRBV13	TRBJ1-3	CASSPAHRGDTIYF	TGTGCCAGCAGCCCAGCCCACAGGGGAGACACCATATATTTT
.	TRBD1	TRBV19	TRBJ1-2	CASSYGTGAYGYTF	TGTGCCAGTAGCTATGGGACAGGAGCATATGGCTACACCTTC
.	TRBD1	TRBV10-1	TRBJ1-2	CASKDRGYGYTF	TGCGCCAGCAAGGACAGGGGGTATGGCTACACCTTC
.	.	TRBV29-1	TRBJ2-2	CSVELPTPHALELFF	TGCAGCGTTGAATTGCCAACCCCCCATGCGTTGGAGCTGTTTTTT
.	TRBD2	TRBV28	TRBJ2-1	CASSWRGIYNEQFF	TGTGCCAGCAGTTGGCGGGGGATTTACAATGAGCAGTTCTTC
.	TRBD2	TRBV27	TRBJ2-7	CASSPLVVAGVYEQYF	TGTGCCAGCAGTCCCTTAGTCGTAGCGGGAGTATACGAGCAGTACTTC
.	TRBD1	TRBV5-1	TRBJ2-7	CASSLRGLQGIAYEQYF	TGCGCCAGCAGCTTGAGGGGCTTACAGGGGATCGCCTACGAGCAGTACTTC
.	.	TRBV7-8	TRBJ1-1	CASSHRQSLNTEAFF	TGTGCCAGCAGCCATAGACAGAGCTTAAACACTGAAGCTTTCTTT
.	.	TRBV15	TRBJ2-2	CATSLGQNTGELFF	TGTGCCACCAGCCTCGGACAGAACACCGGGGAGCTGTTTTTT
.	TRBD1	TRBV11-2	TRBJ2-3	CASSDDRVVKSDTQYF	TGTGCCAGCAGTGACGACAGGGTGGTGAAATCAGATACGCAGTATTTT
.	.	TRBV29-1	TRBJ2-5	CSVEGNLETQYF	TGCAGCGTTGAAGGAAACCTGGAGACCCAGTACTTC
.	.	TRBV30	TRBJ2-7	CASSSTGFYEQYF	TGTGCCTCATCCTCGACAGGATTCTACGAGCAGTACTTC
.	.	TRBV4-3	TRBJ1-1	CASSPGSGDGTEAFF	TGCGCCAGCAGCCCAGGGAGCGGGGACGGGACTGAAGCTTTCTTT
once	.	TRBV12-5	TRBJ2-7	CASGQTYEQYF	TGTGCTAGTGGTCAAACCTACGAGCAGTACTTC
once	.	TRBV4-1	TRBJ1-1	CASSPRASEVSTEAFF	TGCGCCAGCAGCCCGCGGGCGTCGGAGGTGAGCACTGAAGCTTTCTTT
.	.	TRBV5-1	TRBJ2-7	CASSLSGESLYEQYF	TGCGCCAGCAGCTTGTCGGGGGAGTCCCTCTACGAGCAGTACTTC
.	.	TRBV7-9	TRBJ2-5	CASSLDRRGETQYF	TGTGCCAGCAGCTTAGACAGGAGAGGAGAGACCCAGTACTTC
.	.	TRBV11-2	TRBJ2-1	CASSLSGGESSEQFF	TGTGCCAGCAGCTTATCAGGGGGGGAGTCGAGTGAGCAGTTCTTC
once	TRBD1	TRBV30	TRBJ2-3	CAWTRQGADTQYF	TGTGCCTGGACAAGACAGGGGGCAGATACGCAGTATTTT
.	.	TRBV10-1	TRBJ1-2	CASSSGILNYGYTF	TGCGCCAGCAGTTCCGGGATCCTCAACTATGGCTACACCTTC
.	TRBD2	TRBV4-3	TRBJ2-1	CASSQDIAGGLWEQFF	TGCGCCAGCAGCCAAGATATAGCGGGAGGGCTGTGGGAGCAGTTCTTC
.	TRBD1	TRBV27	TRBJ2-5	CASSLLGTGWQETQYF	TGTGCCAGCAGTTTATTAGGGACAGGGTGGCAAGAGACCCAGTACTTC
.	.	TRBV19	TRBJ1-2	CASSTLQTVNYGYTF	TGTGCCAGTAGTACCCTCCAGACAGTTAACTATGGCTACACCTTC
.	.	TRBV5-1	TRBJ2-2	CASGHLRNGPGELFF	TGCGCCAGCGGACATTTAAGAAATGGGCCCGGGGAGCTGTTTTTT
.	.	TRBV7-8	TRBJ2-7	CASSSYRFSEQYF	TGTGCCAGCAGCTCTTACAGGTTTTCCGAGCAGTACTTC
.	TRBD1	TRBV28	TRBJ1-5	CASSPGQDSNQPQHF	TGTGCCAGCAGCCCCGGACAGGATAGCAATCAGCCCCAGCATTTT
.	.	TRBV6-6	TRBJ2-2	CASSSKDRITGELFF	TGTGCCAGCAGTTCCAAAGACAGGATCACCGGGGAGCTGTTTTTT
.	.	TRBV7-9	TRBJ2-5	CASRPGIRETQYF	TGTGCCAGCAGGCCCGGGATAAGGGAGACCCAGTACTTC
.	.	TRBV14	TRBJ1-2	CASSQAPFQEGYGYTF	TGTGCCAGCAGCCAAGCGCCGTTCCAAGAGGGCTATGGCTACACCTTC
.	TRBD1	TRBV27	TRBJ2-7	CASSGTGGFSYEQYF	TGTGCCAGCAGCGGGACAGGGGGTTTCTCCTACGAGCAGTACTTC
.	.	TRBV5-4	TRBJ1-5	CASSLPGVGQPQHF	TGTGCCAGCAGCCTTCCAGGGGTCGGCCAGCCCCAGCATTTT